Described below is a single TCR beta chain sequence and its context. Its antigen remains unknown. This sample was included in a study of cytomegalovirus exposure and HLA in healthy donors. The overall study: In a previous analysis, 117 million unique TCR beta sequences were found from 170 million or so T cells. Findings and limits, study-wide: A missense DCLRE1C variant was associated with V- and J-gene trimming of TCR beta chains in a later analysis, and an independent cohort replicated the association. In a later analysis, HLA-associated TCR beta chains were more clonally expanded than equally common others. The study labeled fewer than 200 TCR beta chains cytomegalovirus-associated.

CDR3 length equals 15 residues. With 2 bases clipped from V and 2 bases from J, the junction kept 2 bases outside the gene matches. The germline CDR1 and CDR2 sequences are SGHRS and YFSETQ. Primers for the PCR totalled 60 Vbeta and 13 Jbeta. The repertoire was sequenced with immunoSEQ multiplex PCR; TCRdb's copy has only in-frame clones and lacks some. The listing contains roughly 50,000 clones. The sample was PBMCs. The genes are TRBV5-1 and TRBJ2-1; 9 bases are shared with TRBD2. The TCR was taken from a middle-aged man in good health and CMV-seropositive. CDR3 DNA: TGCGCCAGCAGCTTTTCTAGCGGGGCCTACAATGAGCAGTTCTTC. Its protein is CASSFSSGAYNEQFF.